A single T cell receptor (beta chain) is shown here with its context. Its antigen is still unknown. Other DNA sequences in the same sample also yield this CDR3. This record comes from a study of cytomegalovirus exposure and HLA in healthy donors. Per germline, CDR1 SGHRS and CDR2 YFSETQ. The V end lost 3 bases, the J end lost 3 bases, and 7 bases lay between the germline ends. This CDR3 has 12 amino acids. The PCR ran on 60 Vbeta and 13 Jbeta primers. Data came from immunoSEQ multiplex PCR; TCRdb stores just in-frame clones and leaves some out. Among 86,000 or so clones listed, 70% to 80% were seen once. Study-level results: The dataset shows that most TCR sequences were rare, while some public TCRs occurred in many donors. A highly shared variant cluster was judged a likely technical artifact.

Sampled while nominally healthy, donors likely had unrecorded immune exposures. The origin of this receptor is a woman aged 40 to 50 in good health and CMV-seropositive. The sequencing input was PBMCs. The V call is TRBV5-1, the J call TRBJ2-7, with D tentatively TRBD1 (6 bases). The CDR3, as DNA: TGCGCCAGCAGCTCACAGGGCTACGAGCAGTACTTC. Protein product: CASSSQGYEQYF. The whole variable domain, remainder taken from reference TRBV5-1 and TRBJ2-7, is KAGVTQTPRYLIKTRGQQVTLSCSPISGHRSVSWYQQTPGQGLQFLFEYFSETQRNKGNFPGRFSGRQFSNSRSEMNVSTLELGDSALYLCASSSQGYEQYFGPGTRLTVT.